The sequence of this TCR beta chain was determined in a study of beta chain features in type 1 diabetes. Study-wide context: Sorted cells examined across all samples numbered 95 million to 120 million. Study-level findings and limits: Patients with Type 1 diabetes showed moderately but significantly shorter TCRB CDR3s in all four CD4+ subsets.

Isolation of CD4+ naive, central memory, regulatory and stem cell-like memory cells was achieved by sorting via CD45RO/CCR7/CD25/CD127/CD95/CD27. This clone was seen a few times. Its matching antigen is unknown. Investigators reverse transcribed all isolated RNA, so they sequenced expressed TCRB transcripts. Data came from immunoSEQ multiplex PCR; TCRdb stores just in-frame clones and leaves some out. This table holds 600,000 to 700,000 clones, roughly 12% found once. The V end was cut by 2 bases, the J end by 2 bases, with 7 bases between. The CDR3 covers 14 residues. Germline CDR1 reads GTSNPN; CDR2 reads SVGIG (reference sequence).

The sequence came from a man aged 18 to 30 with type 1 diabetes. The sample taken for sequencing was naive CD4+ T cells from blood. The rearrangement links TRBV30 to TRBJ1-6; D gene ambiguous. The chain's CDR3 is CAWSSDPYNSPLHF. CDR3 bases: TGTGCCTGGAGTTCGGACCCCTATAATTCACCCCTCCACTTT.